These 20 T cell receptor beta chains share one sample of origin, sequenced in a study of T-cell reconstitution after alpha-beta-depleted transplantation in children. Using unique molecular identifiers, the investigators prepared the TCRbeta library. MiXCR, run by TCRdb on the PCR reads, gives a single entry per CDR3 protein. The data hold about 580,000 distinct CDR3 sequences, with 25% to 30% observed a single time. Sequences were derived from PBMCs, sampled before TCRalphabeta/CD19-depleted stem cell transplant. The source of these receptors is a boy younger than two with Wiskott-Aldrich syndrome, due to receive a stem cell transplant.

V is TRBV5-1 and J is TRBJ1-5; 7 positions match TRBD1. CDR1 is SGHRS, CDR2 YFSETQ, per germline. J lost 5 bases, V lost 3 bases, and 8 bases had no gene match. The CDR3 sequence is 15 residues long. The CDR3 protein is CASSWGDSLDQPQHF. Written as DNA, the CDR3 is TGCGCCAGCAGCTGGGGGGACAGCTTGGATCAGCCCCAGCATTTT.

This clonotype was recorded a few times. The rearrangement links TRBV27 to TRBJ2-7; D possibly corresponds to TRBD1 (5 bases). This CDR3 is built from 14 residues. V was shortened by 6 bases and J by 7 bases, with 19 bases between the two germline ends. CDR1 and CDR2 (germline): MNHEY, SMNVEV (reference sequence). The DNA for the CDR3 is TGTGCCAGCAGCTTCATTGGGGCCCTTGGGGAGCAGTACTTC. It codes for CASSFIGALGEQYF.

V is TRBV5-1 and J is TRBJ2-1, with 12 bases identical to TRBD1. The germline gives CDR1 SGHRS, CDR2 YFSETQ. V dropped 4 bases and J dropped 8; count of bases not matched to a gene: 7. CDR3 length: 15 amino acids. In DNA, the CDR3 is TGCGCCAGCAGCACCCGGGACAGGGGGCGTCATGAGCAGTTCTTC. As protein: CASSTRDRGRHEQFF.

The rearrangement uses TRBV12-3 or TRBV12-4 and TRBJ2-3; D not resolved. The V gene lost 6 bases and the J gene lost 5 bases, with 9 bases spanning the gap. This CDR3 is 12 amino acids long. CDR3 nucleotide sequence: TGTGCCAGCAGCCCCAAGGGAGATACGCAGTATTTT. This translates into CASSPKGDTQYF.

This clonotype was counted a few times. The chain couples TRBV27 to TRBJ2-6, with D unclear. Looked up from germline, CDR1 is MNHEY and CDR2 is SMNVEV (reference sequence). Trimming shortened V by 9 bases and J by 0 bases, and 6 bases separated the two germline ends. CDR3 length equals 13 residues. The CDR3 reads CASKISGANVLTF. The CDR3 DNA sequence: TGTGCCAGTAAGATCTCTGGGGCCAACGTCCTGACTTTC.

The chain recombines TRBV5-4 with TRBJ1-3, with a possible D match to TRBD1 (5 bases). CDR1 is SGHNT, CDR2 YYREEE, per germline (reference sequence). The CDR3 runs 15 residues. Trimming took off 4 bases at V and 2 bases at J, with 13 bases between the two ends. This CDR3 reads CASSNPPGAGNTIYF. CDR3 nucleotide sequence: TGTGCCAGCAGCAATCCTCCGGGGGCTGGAAACACCATATATTTT.

The chain recombines TRBV5-1 with TRBJ1-1, with 8 bases identical to TRBD1. V trimming: 1 base; J trimming: 5 bases; junction bases outside the gene matches: 4. This CDR3 has 14 amino acids. Germline V CDR1 and CDR2: SGHRS, YFSETQ. CDR3 nucleotides: TGCGCCAGCAGCTTGCAGGGACAGGTAACTGAAGCTTTCTTT. This codes for CASSLQGQVTEAFF.

The chain carries TRBV5-1 and TRBJ2-3; 7 bases agree with TRBD2. Germline CDR1 and CDR2: SGHRS and YFSETQ. The CDR3 is 16 residues long. V lost 6 bases and J lost 4; bases outside the gene matches: 14. For the CDR3, the DNA is TGCGCCAGCACGCGGCGGGAGCAGGTGGTTTCAGATACGCAGTATTTT. This gives the protein CASTRREQVVSDTQYF.

This chain connects TRBV29-1 to TRBJ2-5; unclear D gene. V dropped 7 bases and J dropped 4 bases, with 7 bases sitting between them. CDR1 is SQVTM and CDR2 is ANQGSEA in the germline V gene. This CDR3 has 10 residues. CDR3 region: CSGVGETQYF. The CDR3 nucleotides are TGCAGCGGGGTAGGAGAGACCCAGTACTTC.

This clonotype appeared a few times. The CDR3 is CATSREPRSSGNTIYF. CDR3 in DNA: TGTGCCACCAGCAGAGAACCAAGGAGCTCTGGAAACACCATATATTTT. The chain links TRBV15 to TRBJ1-3, with unresolved D. The germline V gene encodes CDR1 LNHNV and CDR2 YYDKDF (reference sequence). With 0 bases removed from V and 0 bases from J, the gap between germline ends came to 9 bases. CDR3 length: 16 amino acids.

V is TRBV7-8 and J is TRBJ2-1; TRBD2 aligns across 15 bases. Germline V gene sequence: CDR1 SGHVS, CDR2 FQNEAQ. This CDR3 comprises 16 residues. V shed 5 bases, J shed 7 bases, and the junction held 6 bases outside the gene matches. CDR3 sequence reads: CASSPTGTSGGNEQFF. CDR3 sequence (DNA): TGTGCCAGCAGCCCCACCGGGACTAGCGGGGGGAATGAGCAGTTCTTC.

Worth noting for this clonotype: The junction departs from the called germline gene at one end, perhaps through a read error. The chain carries TRBV12-3 or TRBV12-4 and TRBJ2-3; a weak D match, TRBD2 (5 bases). This CDR3 region has 15 residues. CDR3 sequence: CVSSSSGQEWDTQYF. DNA for the CDR3: TGTGTCAGCAGTTCGAGCGGCCAAGAGTGGGATACGCAGTATTTT.

The CDR3 DNA is TGCAGTGCTATAAGGACTAATGAAAAACTGTTTTTT. This gives the protein CSAIRTNEKLFF. The chain carries TRBV20-1 and TRBJ1-4; no firm D call. CDR1 is DFQATT and CDR2 is SNEGSKA in the germline V gene (reference sequence). The CDR3 runs to 12 residues. V was pared by 4 bases and J by 2 bases, with 5 bases between.

This clonotype was observed a handful of times. The CDR3 protein is CASSLNLGGYTF. CDR3 nucleotide sequence: TGCGCCAGCAGCCTTAATTTGGGTGGCTACACCTTC. The chain uses TRBV5-1 and TRBJ1-2; D gene unclear. The CDR3 sequence is 12 residues long. V lost 4 bases to trimming and J lost 7 bases, with 11 bases between them. The germline CDR1 and CDR2 sequences are SGHRS and YFSETQ. The full variable domain, with the rest looked up from reference TRBV5-1 and TRBJ1-2, is KAGVTQTPRYLIKTRGQQVTLSCSPISGHRSVSWYQQTPGQGLQFLFEYFSETQRNKGNFPGRFSGRQFSNSRSEMNVSTLELGDSALYLCASSLNLGGYTFGSGTRLTVV.

The count of this clonotype is one. The chain uses TRBV20-1 and TRBJ2-7; 8 positions agree with TRBD1. CDR1 DFQATT and CDR2 SNEGSKA come from the germline V gene (reference sequence). The CDR3 loop spans 15 amino acids. J lost 1 base, V lost 3 bases, and 8 bases had no gene match. The CDR3 region has the DNA TGCAGTGCTAGGCCGGGGACAGGCTATTCCTACGAGCAGTACTTC. Encoded protein: CSARPGTGYSYEQYF.

This clonotype has a handful of counts. The genes are TRBV20-1 and TRBJ2-1; 8 positions match TRBD2. V lost 1 base to trimming and J lost 1 base; unmatched junction nucleotides: 9. From germline, CDR1 is DFQATT and CDR2 SNEGSKA (reference sequence). CDR3 length equals 17 residues. The CDR3 region has the DNA TGCAGTGCTAGAGTGTCGGGGGGGAGCCCGTCCTACAATGAGCAGTTCTTC. As protein: CSARVSGGSPSYNEQFF.

This chain's CDR3 is CAIGTSGSYEQFF. DNA of the CDR3: TGTGCCATCGGGACTAGCGGGAGCTATGAGCAGTTCTTC. The chain joins TRBV6-6 to TRBJ2-1; 14 nucleotides agree with TRBD2. V was clipped by 10 bases and J by 8 bases; unmatched bases: 4. CDR1 MNHNY and CDR2 SVGAGI come from the germline V gene (reference sequence). This CDR3 is built from 13 residues.

This clonotype came up a few times. V and J are TRBV20-1 and TRBJ1-2, with TRBD1 as a possible D gene (5 bases). This CDR3 is built from 14 residues. Trimming pared 6 bases from V and 1 base from J, leaving 15 bases between. Germline V gene data show CDR1 as DFQATT and CDR2 as SNEGSKA (reference sequence). In DNA form, the CDR3 reads TGCAGTGCGCGGCGACAGTTACTTAACTATGGCTACACCTTC. Its protein is CSARRQLLNYGYTF.

This clonotype was observed a handful of times. V usage is TRBV5-1 and J usage is TRBJ2-1, with 8 bases matching TRBD2. Germline lookup yields CDR1 SGHRS and CDR2 YFSETQ. J was trimmed by 8 bases and V by 2 bases; bases with no gene match: 6. The CDR3 contains 14 residues. The CDR3, as DNA: TGCGCCAGCAGCTTTGCGGGAGGAGTGGATGAGCAGTTCTTC. Translating it yields CASSFAGGVDEQFF.

This clonotype has a handful of counts. The rearrangement uses TRBV29-1 and TRBJ2-7; 12 bases are a match to TRBD2. The CDR3 runs 17 residues. V gave up 4 bases and J gave up 0 bases; unmatched junction bases: 10. Germline V lookup: CDR1 SQVTM, CDR2 ANQGSEA. CDR3 sequence (DNA): TGCAGCGTTGTCTCCCCCTCGACTAGCGGGAGCTCCTACGAGCAGTACTTC. Translated, it gives CSVVSPSTSGSSYEQYF.